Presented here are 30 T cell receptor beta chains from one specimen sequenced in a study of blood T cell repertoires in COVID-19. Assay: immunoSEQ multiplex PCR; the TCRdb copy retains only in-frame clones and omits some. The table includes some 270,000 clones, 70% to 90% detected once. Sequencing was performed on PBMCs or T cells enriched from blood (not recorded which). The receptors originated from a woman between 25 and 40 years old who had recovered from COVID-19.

The CDR3 spells CASSSEGGFSGNTIYF. The CDR3 coding sequence is TGTGCCAGCAGTTCAGAAGGGGGCTTCTCTGGAAACACCATATATTTT. The J gene is TRBJ1-3, the V gene TRBV5-4, with 7 bases fitting TRBD1. The CDR3 sequence is 16 residues long. Germline trimming cut 5 bases from V and 0 bases from J; bases unmatched to any gene: 8. The germline CDR1 and CDR2 sequences are SGHNT and YYREEE (reference sequence).

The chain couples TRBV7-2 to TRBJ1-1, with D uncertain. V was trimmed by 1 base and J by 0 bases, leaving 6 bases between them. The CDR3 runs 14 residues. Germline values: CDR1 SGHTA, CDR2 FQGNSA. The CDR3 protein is CASSLGGLNTEAFF. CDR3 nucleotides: TGTGCCAGCAGCTTAGGAGGGTTGAACACTGAAGCTTTCTTT. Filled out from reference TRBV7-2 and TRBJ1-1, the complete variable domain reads GAGVSQSPSNKVTEKGKDVELRCDPISGHTALYWYRQSLGQGLEFLIYFQGNSAPDKSGLPSDRFSAERTGGSVSTLTIQRTQQEDSAVYLCASSLGGLNTEAFFGQGTRLTVV.

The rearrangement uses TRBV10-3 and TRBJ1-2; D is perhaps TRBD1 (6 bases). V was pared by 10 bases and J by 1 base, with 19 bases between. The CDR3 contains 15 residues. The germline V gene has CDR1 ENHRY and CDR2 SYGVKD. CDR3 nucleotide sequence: TGTGCCACCCTCGCGCAGGACAGATTTAACTATGGCTACACCTTC. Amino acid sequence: CATLAQDRFNYGYTF.

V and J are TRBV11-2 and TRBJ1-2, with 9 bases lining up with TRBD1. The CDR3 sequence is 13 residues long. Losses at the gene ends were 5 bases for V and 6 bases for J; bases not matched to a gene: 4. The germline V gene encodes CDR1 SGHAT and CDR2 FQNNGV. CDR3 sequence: CASSLGTGNGYTF. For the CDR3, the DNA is TGTGCCAGCAGCCTCGGGACAGGGAATGGCTACACCTTC.

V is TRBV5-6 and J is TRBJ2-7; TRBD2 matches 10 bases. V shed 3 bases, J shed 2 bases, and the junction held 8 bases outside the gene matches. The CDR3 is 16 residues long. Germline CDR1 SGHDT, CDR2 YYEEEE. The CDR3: CASSSLLAGKTYEQYF. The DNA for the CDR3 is TGTGCCAGCAGCTCCCTACTAGCGGGGAAGACCTACGAGCAGTACTTC.

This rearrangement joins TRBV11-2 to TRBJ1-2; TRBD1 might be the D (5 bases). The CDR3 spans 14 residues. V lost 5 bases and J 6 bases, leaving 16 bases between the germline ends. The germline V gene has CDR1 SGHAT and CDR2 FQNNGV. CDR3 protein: CASSQAGREDGYTF. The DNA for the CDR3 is TGTGCCAGCAGCCAGGCTGGCAGGGAGGATGGCTACACCTTC.

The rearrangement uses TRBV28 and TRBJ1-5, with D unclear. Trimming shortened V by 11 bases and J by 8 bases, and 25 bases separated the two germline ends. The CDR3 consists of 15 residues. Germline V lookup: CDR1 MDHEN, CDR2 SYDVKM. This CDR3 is CASRESRGSNKPQHF. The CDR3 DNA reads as TGTGCCTCAAGAGAGTCCCGAGGCTCTAATAAGCCCCAGCATTTT.

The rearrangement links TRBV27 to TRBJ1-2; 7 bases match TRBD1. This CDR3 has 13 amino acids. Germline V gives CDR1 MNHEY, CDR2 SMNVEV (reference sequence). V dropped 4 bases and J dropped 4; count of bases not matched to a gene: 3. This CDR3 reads CASSSRQGYGYTF. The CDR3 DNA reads TGTGCCAGCAGTTCACGACAGGGCTATGGCTACACCTTC.

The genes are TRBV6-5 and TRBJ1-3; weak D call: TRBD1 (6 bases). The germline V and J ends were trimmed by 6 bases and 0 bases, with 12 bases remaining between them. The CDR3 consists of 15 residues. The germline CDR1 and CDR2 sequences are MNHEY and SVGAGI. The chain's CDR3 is CASRRDRSSGNTIYF. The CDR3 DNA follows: TGTGCCAGCAGACGCGACAGGAGCTCTGGAAACACCATATATTTT.

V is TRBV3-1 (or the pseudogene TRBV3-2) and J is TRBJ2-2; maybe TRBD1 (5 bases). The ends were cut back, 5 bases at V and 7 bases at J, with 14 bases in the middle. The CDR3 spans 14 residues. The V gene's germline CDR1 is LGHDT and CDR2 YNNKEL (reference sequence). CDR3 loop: CASSFSQGFGELFF. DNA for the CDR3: TGTGCCAGCAGCTTTTCCCAGGGTTTCGGGGAGCTGTTTTTT.

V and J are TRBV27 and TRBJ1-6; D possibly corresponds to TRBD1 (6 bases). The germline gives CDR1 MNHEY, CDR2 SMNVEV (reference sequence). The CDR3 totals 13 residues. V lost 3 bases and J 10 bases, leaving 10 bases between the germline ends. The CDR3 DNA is TGTGCCAGCAGTTTGCAGGGGATGTCACCCCTCCACTTT. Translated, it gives CASSLQGMSPLHF.

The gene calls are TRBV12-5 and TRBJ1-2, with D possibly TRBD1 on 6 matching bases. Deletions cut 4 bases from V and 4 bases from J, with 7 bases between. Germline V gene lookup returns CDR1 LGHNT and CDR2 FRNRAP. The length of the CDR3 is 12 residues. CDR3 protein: CASGSGVYGYTF. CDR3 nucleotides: TGTGCTAGTGGTTCAGGGGTCTATGGCTACACCTTC.

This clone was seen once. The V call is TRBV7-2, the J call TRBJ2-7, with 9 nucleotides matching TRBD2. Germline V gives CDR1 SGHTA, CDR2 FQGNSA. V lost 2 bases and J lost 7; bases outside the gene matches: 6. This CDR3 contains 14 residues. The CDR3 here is CASSLSGGRLEQYF. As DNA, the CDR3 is TGTGCCAGCAGCTTAAGCGGGGGGAGGTTGGAGCAGTACTTC.

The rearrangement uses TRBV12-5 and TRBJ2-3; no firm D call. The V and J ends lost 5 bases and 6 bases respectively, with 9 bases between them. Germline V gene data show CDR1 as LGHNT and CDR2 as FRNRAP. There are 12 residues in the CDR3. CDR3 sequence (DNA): TGTGCTAGTGGTCCGTATATCGATACGCAGTATTTT. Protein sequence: CASGPYIDTQYF. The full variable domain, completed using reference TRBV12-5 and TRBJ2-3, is DARVTQTPRHKVTEMGQEVTMRCQPILGHNTVFWYRQTMMQGLELLAYFRNRAPLDDSGMPKDRFSAEMPDATLATLKIQPSEPRDSAVYFCASGPYIDTQYFGPGTRLTVL.

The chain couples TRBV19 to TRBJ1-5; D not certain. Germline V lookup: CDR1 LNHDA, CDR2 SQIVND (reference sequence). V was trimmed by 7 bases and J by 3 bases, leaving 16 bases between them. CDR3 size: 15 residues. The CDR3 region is CASTTDGGLNQPQHF. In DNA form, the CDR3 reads TGTGCCAGTACCACGGATGGCGGGCTCAATCAGCCCCAGCATTTT.

The CDR3 loop is CASSPPGQRKEKLFF. The CDR3 bases are TGTGCCAGCAGCCCACCGGGACAGAGGAAAGAAAAACTGTTTTTT. The chain recombines TRBV3-1 (or the pseudogene TRBV3-2) with TRBJ1-4; 7 nucleotides match TRBD1. Unmatched junction bases numbered 10, after V lost 4 bases and J lost 8 bases. The V gene's germline CDR1 is LGHDT and CDR2 YNNKEL (reference sequence). The CDR3 consists of 15 residues.

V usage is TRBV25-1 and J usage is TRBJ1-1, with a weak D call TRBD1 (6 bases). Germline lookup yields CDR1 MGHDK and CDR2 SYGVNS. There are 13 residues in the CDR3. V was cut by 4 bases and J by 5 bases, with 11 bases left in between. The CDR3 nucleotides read TGTGCCAGCAGTGGGCAGGGGTGGACTGAAGCTTTCTTT. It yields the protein CASSGQGWTEAFF.

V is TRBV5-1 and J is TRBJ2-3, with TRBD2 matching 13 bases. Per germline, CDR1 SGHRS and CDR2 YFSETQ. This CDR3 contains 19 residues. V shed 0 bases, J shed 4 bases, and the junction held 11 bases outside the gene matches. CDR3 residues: CASSLGLAGGVAQADTQYF. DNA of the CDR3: TGCGCCAGCAGCTTGGGACTAGCGGGGGGAGTCGCGCAGGCAGATACGCAGTATTTT.

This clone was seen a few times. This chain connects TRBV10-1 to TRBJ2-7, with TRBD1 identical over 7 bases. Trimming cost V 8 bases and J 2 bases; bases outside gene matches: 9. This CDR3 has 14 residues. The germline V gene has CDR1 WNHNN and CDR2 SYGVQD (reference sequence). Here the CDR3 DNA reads TGCGCCAGCCCTGAAGGGGACAGAACCTACGAGCAGTACTTC. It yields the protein CASPEGDRTYEQYF.

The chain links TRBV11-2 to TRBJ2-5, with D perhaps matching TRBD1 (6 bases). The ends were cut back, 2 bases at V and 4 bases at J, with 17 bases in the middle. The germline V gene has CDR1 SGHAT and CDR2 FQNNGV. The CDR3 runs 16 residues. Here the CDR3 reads CASSLNINRASETQYF. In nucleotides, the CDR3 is TGTGCCAGCAGCTTAAATATAAACAGGGCCTCAGAGACCCAGTACTTC.

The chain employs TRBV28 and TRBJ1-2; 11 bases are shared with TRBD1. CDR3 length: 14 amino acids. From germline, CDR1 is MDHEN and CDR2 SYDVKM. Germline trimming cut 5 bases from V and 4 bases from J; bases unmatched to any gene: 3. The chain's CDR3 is CASSRDRGVYGYTF. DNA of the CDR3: TGTGCCAGCAGTCGGGACAGGGGGGTCTATGGCTACACCTTC.

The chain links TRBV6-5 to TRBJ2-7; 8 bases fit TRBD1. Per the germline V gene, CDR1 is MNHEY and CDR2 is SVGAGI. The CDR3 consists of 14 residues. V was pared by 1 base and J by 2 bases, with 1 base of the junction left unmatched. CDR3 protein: CASSYLDRAYEQYF. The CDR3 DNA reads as TGTGCCAGCAGTTACTTGGACAGGGCCTACGAGCAGTACTTC.

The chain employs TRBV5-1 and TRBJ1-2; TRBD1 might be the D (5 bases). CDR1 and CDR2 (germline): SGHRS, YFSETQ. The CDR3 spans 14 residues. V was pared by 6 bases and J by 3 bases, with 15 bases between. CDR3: CASNEAGRYYGYTF. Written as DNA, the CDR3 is TGCGCCAGCAATGAGGCAGGGAGGTACTATGGCTACACCTTC.

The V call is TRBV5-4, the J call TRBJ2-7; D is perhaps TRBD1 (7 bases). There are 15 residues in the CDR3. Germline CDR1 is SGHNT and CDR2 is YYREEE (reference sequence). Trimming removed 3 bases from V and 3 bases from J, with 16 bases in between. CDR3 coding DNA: TGTGCCAGCAGCTCGGGGACAGTGGGGGGCTACGAGCAGTACTTC. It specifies CASSSGTVGGYEQYF.

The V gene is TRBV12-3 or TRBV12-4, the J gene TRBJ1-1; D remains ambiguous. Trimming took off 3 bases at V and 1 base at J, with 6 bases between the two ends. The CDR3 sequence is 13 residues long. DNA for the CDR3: TGTGCCAGCAGTTTTGGCAGGAACACTGAAGCTTTCTTT. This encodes CASSFGRNTEAFF.

The CDR3, as DNA: TGTGCCAGCAGCCCGAGACTAGCGGGGGACCTCCGCAATGAGCAGTTCTTC. This codes for CASSPRLAGDLRNEQFF. V usage is TRBV7-7 and J usage is TRBJ2-1; 12 bases align to TRBD2. From germline, CDR1 is SSHAT and CDR2 FNYEAQ (reference sequence). The CDR3 length is 17 residues. After removal of 5 bases from V and 6 bases from J, the junction contained 11 bases not matched to a gene.

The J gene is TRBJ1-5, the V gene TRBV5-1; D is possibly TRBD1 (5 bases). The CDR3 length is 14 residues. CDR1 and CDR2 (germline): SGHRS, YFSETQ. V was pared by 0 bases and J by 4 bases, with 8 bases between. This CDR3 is CASSLDGGNQPQHF. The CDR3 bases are TGCGCCAGCAGCTTGGATGGGGGGAATCAGCCCCAGCATTTT.

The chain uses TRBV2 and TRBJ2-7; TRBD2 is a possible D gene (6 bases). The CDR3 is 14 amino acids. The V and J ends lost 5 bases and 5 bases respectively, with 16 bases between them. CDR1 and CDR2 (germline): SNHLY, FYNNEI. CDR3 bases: TGTGCCAGCAGTTTACCGTGGGGGGTCAACGAGCAGTACTTC. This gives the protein CASSLPWGVNEQYF. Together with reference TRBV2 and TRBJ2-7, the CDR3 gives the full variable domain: EPEVTQTPSHQVTQMGQEVILRCVPISNHLYFYWYRQILGQKVEFLVSFYNNEISEKSEIFDDQFSVERPDGSNFTLKIRSTKLEDSAMYFCASSLPWGVNEQYFGPGTRLTVT.

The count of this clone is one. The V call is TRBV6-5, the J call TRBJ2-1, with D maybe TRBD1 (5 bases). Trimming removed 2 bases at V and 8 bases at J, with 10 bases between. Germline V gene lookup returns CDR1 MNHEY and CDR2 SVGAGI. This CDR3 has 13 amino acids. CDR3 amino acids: CASSYAQGYEQFF. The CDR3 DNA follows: TGTGCCAGCAGTTACGCCCAGGGCTATGAGCAGTTCTTC.

The CDR3 loop reads CASSLSPGAPPRDSIHGTQYF. In DNA, the CDR3 is TGCGCCAGCAGCTTATCTCCCGGGGCCCCTCCCCGGGACTCCATCCATGGCACGCAGTATTTT. The genes are TRBV5-1 and TRBJ2-3; TRBD2 is a possible D gene (6 bases). Trimming cost V 2 bases and J 9 bases, with 37 bases left between them. The CDR3 contains 21 residues. The V gene's germline CDR1 is SGHRS and CDR2 YFSETQ.